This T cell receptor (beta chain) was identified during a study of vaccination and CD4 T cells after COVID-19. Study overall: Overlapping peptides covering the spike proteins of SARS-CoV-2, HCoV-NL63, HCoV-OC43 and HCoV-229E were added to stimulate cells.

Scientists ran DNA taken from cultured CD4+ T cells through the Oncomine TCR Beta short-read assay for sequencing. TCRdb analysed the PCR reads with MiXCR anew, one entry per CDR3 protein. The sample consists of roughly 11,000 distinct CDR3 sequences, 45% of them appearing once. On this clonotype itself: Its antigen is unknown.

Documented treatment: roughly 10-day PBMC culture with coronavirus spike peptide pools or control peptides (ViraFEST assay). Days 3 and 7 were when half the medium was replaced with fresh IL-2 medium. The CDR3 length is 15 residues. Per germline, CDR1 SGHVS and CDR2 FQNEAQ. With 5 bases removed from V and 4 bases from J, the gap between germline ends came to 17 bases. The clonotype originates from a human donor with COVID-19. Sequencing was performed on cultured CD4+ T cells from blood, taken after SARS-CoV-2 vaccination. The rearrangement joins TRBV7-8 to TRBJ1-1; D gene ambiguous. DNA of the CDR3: TGTGCCAGCAGCCCCCCAGGAGTAGTGGGCACTGAAGCTTTCTTT. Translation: CASSPPGVVGTEAFF.